The rows below give T cell receptor beta chains drawn from one sample of a study of CD8+CD57+ T cells in acquired aplastic anemia. TCRdb used MiXCR to reprocess the reads, holding one entry per CDR3 protein. The sample holds approximately 150,000 distinct CDR3 sequences, around 48% seen once. Sequenced sample: sorted CD4+, CD8+, or CD8+CD57+ T cells (not recorded which) from PBMCs. These receptors all stem from a human donor with aplastic anemia. The CDR3 runs from the conserved cysteine through the conserved F or W. The D gene is left open where the match is weak. A row's size may be missing; if present it is once, few, many or a size class.

clone_size: .; j_call: TRBJ2-7; d_call: TRBD2; v_call: TRBV29-1; cdr3_nt: TGCAGCGTGACAGTTGGGGGACTAAGGGAGCAGTACTTC; cdr3_aa: CSVTVGGLREQYF
clone_size: many; j_call: TRBJ1-5; d_call: .; v_call: TRBV10-3; cdr3_nt: TGTGCCATCAGGGGGGATAGCAATCAGCCCCAGCATTTT; cdr3_aa: CAIRGDSNQPQHF
clone_size: .; j_call: TRBJ1-4; d_call: .; v_call: TRBV19; cdr3_nt: TGTGCCACCCGGGCAGGGAGGGAAAAACTGTTTTTT; cdr3_aa: CATRAGREKLFF
clone_size: many; j_call: TRBJ2-7; d_call: TRBD1; v_call: TRBV7-2; cdr3_nt: TGTGCCAGCAGCTTAGCGCACGGACAGGGCTACGAGCAGTACTTC; cdr3_aa: CASSLAHGQGYEQYF
clone_size: .; j_call: TRBJ2-5; d_call: TRBD1; v_call: TRBV6-1; cdr3_nt: TGTGCCAGCAGGAGAGGGGCGTCAGGGGGCTTGATGGGGCACCAAGAGACCCAGTACTTT; cdr3_aa: CASRRGASGGLMGHQETQYF
clone_size: .; j_call: TRBJ1-4; d_call: .; v_call: TRBV6-1; cdr3_nt: TGTGCCAGCAGATGGGCCAGGGCAGGCACTAATGAAAAACTGTTTTTT; cdr3_aa: CASRWARAGTNEKLFF
clone_size: .; j_call: TRBJ1-2; d_call: .; v_call: TRBV7-8; cdr3_nt: TGTGCCAGCAGCTTAGCGTCAGGGAGCTATGGCTACACCTTC; cdr3_aa: CASSLASGSYGYTF
clone_size: many; j_call: TRBJ1-5; d_call: .; v_call: TRBV12-3/TRBV12-4; cdr3_nt: TGTGCCAGCAGTTTTATGGACAGCAATCAGCCCCAGCATTTT; cdr3_aa: CASSFMDSNQPQHF
clone_size: many; j_call: TRBJ1-1; d_call: .; v_call: TRBV20-1; cdr3_nt: TGCAGTGCTTCGCGGGCAGGTGGGGTCACTGAAGCTTTCTTT; cdr3_aa: CSASRAGGVTEAFF
clone_size: .; j_call: TRBJ2-7; d_call: TRBD2; v_call: TRBV7-2; cdr3_nt: TGTGCCAGCAGCCCTCGCGGGGGACTAGCTTCCGAGCAGTACTTC; cdr3_aa: CASSPRGGLASEQYF
clone_size: many; j_call: TRBJ1-5; d_call: TRBD1; v_call: TRBV6-1; cdr3_nt: TGTGCCAGCAGTGCACAGGGGGGCAATCAGCCCCAGCATTTT; cdr3_aa: CASSAQGGNQPQHF
clone_size: .; j_call: TRBJ2-2; d_call: .; v_call: TRBV19; cdr3_nt: TGTGCCAGTAGACGGGACGGAAACACCGGGGAGCTGTTTTTT; cdr3_aa: CASRRDGNTGELFF
clone_size: few; j_call: TRBJ1-2; d_call: .; v_call: TRBV3-1; cdr3_nt: TGTGCCAGCAGCCAAGAGATTGTCCAGGGCCCCTATGGCTACACCTTC; cdr3_aa: CASSQEIVQGPYGYTF
clone_size: once; j_call: TRBJ1-1; d_call: TRBD1; v_call: TRBV10-3; cdr3_nt: TGTGCCATCAGACAGGGGGGACAGGGTAGCACTGAAGCTTTCTTT; cdr3_aa: CAIRQGGQGSTEAFF
clone_size: many; j_call: TRBJ1-1; d_call: .; v_call: TRBV19; cdr3_nt: TGTGCCAGTACCCTGGGTGGCAGGCTGCGGACTGAAGCTTTCTTT; cdr3_aa: CASTLGGRLRTEAFF
clone_size: .; j_call: TRBJ2-7; d_call: TRBD2; v_call: TRBV7-2; cdr3_nt: TGTGCCAGCAGCTTAGCCCTAGCGGGGGGGAACGAGCAGTACTTC; cdr3_aa: CASSLALAGGNEQYF
clone_size: many; j_call: TRBJ1-2; d_call: .; v_call: TRBV6-4; cdr3_nt: TGTGCCAGCAGTGATGGTAGGGGCTACACCTTC; cdr3_aa: CASSDGRGYTF
clone_size: .; j_call: TRBJ2-7; d_call: .; v_call: TRBV29-1; cdr3_nt: TGCAGCGCCGGAGGGGACGATCTCTACGAGCAGTACTTC; cdr3_aa: CSAGGDDLYEQYF
clone_size: .; j_call: TRBJ1-1; d_call: .; v_call: TRBV7-2; cdr3_nt: TGTGCCAGCAGTCCCTGGGCTGAAGCTTTCTTT; cdr3_aa: CASSPWAEAFF
clone_size: .; j_call: TRBJ1-1; d_call: .; v_call: TRBV5-1; cdr3_nt: TGCGCCAGCAGCGAAATGACAGGATATCAAAACACTGAAGCTTTCTTT; cdr3_aa: CASSEMTGYQNTEAFF
clone_size: once; j_call: TRBJ2-2; d_call: .; v_call: TRBV7-9; cdr3_nt: TGTGCCAGCAGGCAGAGCGTTTCCGGGGAGCTGTTTTTT; cdr3_aa: CASRQSVSGELFF
clone_size: .; j_call: TRBJ1-2; d_call: .; v_call: TRBV9; cdr3_nt: TGTGCCAGCAGCCCCCGGGACATTGCTGCGGGCTACACCTTC; cdr3_aa: CASSPRDIAAGYTF
clone_size: .; j_call: TRBJ2-5; d_call: .; v_call: TRBV7-7; cdr3_nt: TGTGCTAGCAGCTCCACTCCCGGGACCACCCAAGAGACCCAGTACTTC; cdr3_aa: CASSSTPGTTQETQYF
clone_size: few; j_call: TRBJ1-2; d_call: .; v_call: TRBV9; cdr3_nt: TGTGCCAGCAGCGTAGTAGTCGATAACAGGTTTCCCCCCAACTATGGCTACACCTTC; cdr3_aa: CASSVVVDNRFPPNYGYTF
clone_size: many; j_call: TRBJ1-1; d_call: .; v_call: TRBV5-1; cdr3_nt: TGCGCCAGCAGCAATCCTCCCGACAGGACTGAAGCTTTCTTT; cdr3_aa: CASSNPPDRTEAFF
clone_size: few; j_call: TRBJ2-1; d_call: .; v_call: TRBV18; cdr3_nt: TGTGCCAGCTCACCACCGATAGAGCAGAAGCAGTTCTTC; cdr3_aa: CASSPPIEQKQFF
clone_size: .; j_call: TRBJ2-1; d_call: TRBD2; v_call: TRBV10-2; cdr3_nt: TGCGCCAGTTCGAGCGGGGAATACAATGAGCAGTTCTTC; cdr3_aa: CASSSGEYNEQFF
clone_size: many; j_call: TRBJ2-5; d_call: .; v_call: TRBV13; cdr3_nt: TGTGCCAGCAGCCTACCCGGGCAGACCCAGTACTTC; cdr3_aa: CASSLPGQTQYF
clone_size: many; j_call: TRBJ2-7; d_call: .; v_call: TRBV14; cdr3_nt: TGTGCCAGCAGCCGGGCGCAGACCTACGAGCAGTACTTC; cdr3_aa: CASSRAQTYEQYF
clone_size: many; j_call: TRBJ2-7; d_call: TRBD2; v_call: TRBV11-2; cdr3_nt: TGTGCCAGCAGCCCCGGACTAGTTCAACACGAGCAGTACTTC; cdr3_aa: CASSPGLVQHEQYF
clone_size: .; j_call: TRBJ1-3; d_call: .; v_call: TRBV10-3; cdr3_nt: TGTGCCATCAGTGACCCGGGGGGGCAAGTAAACACCATATATTTT; cdr3_aa: CAISDPGGQVNTIYF
clone_size: .; j_call: TRBJ2-2; d_call: .; v_call: TRBV15; cdr3_nt: TGTGCCACCAGCAAACAGTCGAACACCGGGGAGCTGTTTTTT; cdr3_aa: CATSKQSNTGELFF
clone_size: .; j_call: TRBJ1-1; d_call: .; v_call: TRBV3-1; cdr3_nt: TGTGCCAGCAGCCAAGATCTGGGACATTTAATAGAAGCTTTCTTT; cdr3_aa: CASSQDLGHLIEAFF
clone_size: few; j_call: TRBJ1-5; d_call: .; v_call: TRBV10-3; cdr3_nt: TGTGCCATCAGTTTTGGTGCAGGGTTCTATCAGCCCCAGCATTTT; cdr3_aa: CAISFGAGFYQPQHF
clone_size: few; j_call: TRBJ2-5; d_call: .; v_call: TRBV10-3; cdr3_nt: TGTGCCATCAGTGAGTCGGCAGGGCCGCAAGAGACCCAGTACTTC; cdr3_aa: CAISESAGPQETQYF
clone_size: .; j_call: TRBJ2-2; d_call: .; v_call: TRBV11-1; cdr3_nt: TGTGCCAGCTGCCCCATCAGGGGAGCGAACACCGGGGAGCTGCTTTTT; cdr3_aa: CASCPIRGANTGELLF
clone_size: .; j_call: TRBJ2-5; d_call: .; v_call: TRBV5-1; cdr3_nt: TGCGCCAGCAGGGGTTTGGGGAAGGGAGAGACCCAGTACTTC; cdr3_aa: CASRGLGKGETQYF
clone_size: many; j_call: TRBJ1-2; d_call: .; v_call: TRBV6-5; cdr3_nt: TGTGCCAGCAGTTACTCAGCTAACTATGGCTACACCTTC; cdr3_aa: CASSYSANYGYTF
clone_size: many; j_call: TRBJ2-3; d_call: TRBD2; v_call: TRBV7-8; cdr3_nt: TGTGCCAGCAGCCCGGGGACCCGCGGGGGATCAGATACGCAGTATTTT; cdr3_aa: CASSPGTRGGSDTQYF
clone_size: many; j_call: TRBJ2-1; d_call: TRBD2; v_call: TRBV6-5; cdr3_nt: TGTGCCAGCAGTTACCAGGGACTAAACAAATACAATGAGCAGTTCTTC; cdr3_aa: CASSYQGLNKYNEQFF
clone_size: many; j_call: TRBJ1-6; d_call: TRBD1; v_call: TRBV6-1; cdr3_nt: TGTGCCAGCAGCCCCGGACAGGCCGATATTTCACCCCTCCACTTT; cdr3_aa: CASSPGQADISPLHF
clone_size: many; j_call: TRBJ1-2; d_call: .; v_call: TRBV5-4; cdr3_nt: TGTGCCAGCAGCTTATCGGGGGCGCAGAACTATGGCTACACCTTC; cdr3_aa: CASSLSGAQNYGYTF
clone_size: many; j_call: TRBJ1-4; d_call: .; v_call: TRBV5-1; cdr3_nt: TGCGCCAGCAGCAGATCCGAAGGCCTATATGAAAAACTGTTTTTT; cdr3_aa: CASSRSEGLYEKLFF
clone_size: few; j_call: TRBJ2-7; d_call: TRBD1; v_call: TRBV24-1; cdr3_nt: TGTGCCACCAGTGACAGGGACAGGGGGCCCTACGAGCAGTACTTC; cdr3_aa: CATSDRDRGPYEQYF
clone_size: .; j_call: TRBJ1-6; d_call: .; v_call: TRBV7-9; cdr3_nt: TGTGCCAGCAGCTTAGTTGGGGTTAATTCACCCCTCCACTTT; cdr3_aa: CASSLVGVNSPLHF
clone_size: many; j_call: TRBJ2-1; d_call: TRBD2; v_call: TRBV14; cdr3_nt: TGTGCCAGCAGCCAGGGACTAGCGGGGGGCAATGAGCAGTTCTTC; cdr3_aa: CASSQGLAGGNEQFF
clone_size: many; j_call: TRBJ1-6; d_call: .; v_call: TRBV5-6; cdr3_nt: TGTGCCAGCAGCTTGCGGTCAGGGGTTACTTCACCCCTCCACTTT; cdr3_aa: CASSLRSGVTSPLHF
clone_size: .; j_call: TRBJ2-3; d_call: TRBD2; v_call: TRBV14; cdr3_nt: TGTGCCAGCAGCCAAGGGGGCGGGGGTAGCACAGATACGCAGTATTTT; cdr3_aa: CASSQGGGGSTDTQYF
clone_size: .; j_call: TRBJ2-6; d_call: .; v_call: TRBV29-1; cdr3_nt: TGCAGCGTGGAGACAGGCAAGTACTTAGCTGGGGCCAACGTCCTGACTTTC; cdr3_aa: CSVETGKYLAGANVLTF
clone_size: .; j_call: TRBJ2-5; d_call: .; v_call: TRBV7-8; cdr3_nt: TGTGCCAGCAGCTCATCGCGGAAGGGCTACCGGACAGAAGAGACCCAGTACTTC; cdr3_aa: CASSSSRKGYRTEETQYF
clone_size: many; j_call: TRBJ2-5; d_call: .; v_call: TRBV3-1; cdr3_nt: TGTGCCAGCAGCCCGACAGGACAAGAGACCCAGTACTTC; cdr3_aa: CASSPTGQETQYF
clone_size: .; j_call: TRBJ2-7; d_call: TRBD1; v_call: TRBV10-1; cdr3_nt: TGCGCCAGCATCCGGGGCCACAGGGGATACGAGCAGTACTTC; cdr3_aa: CASIRGHRGYEQYF
clone_size: .; j_call: TRBJ1-1; d_call: .; v_call: TRBV2; cdr3_nt: TGTGCCAGCAGTGAAGAACGGCCTACGAACACTGAAGCTTTCTTT; cdr3_aa: CASSEERPTNTEAFF
clone_size: .; j_call: TRBJ2-1; d_call: .; v_call: TRBV20-1; cdr3_nt: TGCAGTGCTAGGATAAACGGTGAGCAGTTCTTC; cdr3_aa: CSARINGEQFF
clone_size: .; j_call: TRBJ2-1; d_call: TRBD2; v_call: TRBV5-1; cdr3_nt: TGCGCCAGCAGCCCCCGGGAGGGAGGGGGGAATGAGCAGCTCTTC; cdr3_aa: CASSPREGGGNEQLF
clone_size: many; j_call: TRBJ1-1; d_call: .; v_call: TRBV7-8; cdr3_nt: TGTGCCAGCAGCTCACAGGCGGCGAGTACTGAAGCTTTCTTT; cdr3_aa: CASSSQAASTEAFF
clone_size: .; j_call: TRBJ1-2; d_call: TRBD1; v_call: TRBV20-1; cdr3_nt: TGCAGAGCGTTCAGGGGGAGGAAAGGCTACACCTTC; cdr3_aa: CRAFRGRKGYTF
clone_size: .; j_call: TRBJ2-1; d_call: .; v_call: TRBV10-3; cdr3_nt: TGTGCCACACGAACTTCACCCGGGGGCACCTACAATGAGCAGTTCTTC; cdr3_aa: CATRTSPGGTYNEQFF